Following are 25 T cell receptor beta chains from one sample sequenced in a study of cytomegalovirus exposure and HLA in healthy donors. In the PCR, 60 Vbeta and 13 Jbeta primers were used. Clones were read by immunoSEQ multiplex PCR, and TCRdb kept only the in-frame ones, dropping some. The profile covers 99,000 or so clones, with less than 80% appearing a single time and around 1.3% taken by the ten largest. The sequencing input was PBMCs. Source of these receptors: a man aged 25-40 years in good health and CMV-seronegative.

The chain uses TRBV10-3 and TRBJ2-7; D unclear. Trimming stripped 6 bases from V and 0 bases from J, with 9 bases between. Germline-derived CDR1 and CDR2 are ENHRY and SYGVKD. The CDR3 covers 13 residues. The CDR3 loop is CAISPISSYEQYF. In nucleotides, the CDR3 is TGTGCCATCAGCCCGATTAGCTCCTACGAGCAGTACTTC.

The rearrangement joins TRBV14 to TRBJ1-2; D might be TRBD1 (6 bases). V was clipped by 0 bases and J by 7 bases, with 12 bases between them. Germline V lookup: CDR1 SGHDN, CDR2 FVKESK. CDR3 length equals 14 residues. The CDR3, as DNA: TGTGCCAGCAGCCAAGATACAGGGCAGGGTGGCTACACCTTC. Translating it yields CASSQDTGQGGYTF.

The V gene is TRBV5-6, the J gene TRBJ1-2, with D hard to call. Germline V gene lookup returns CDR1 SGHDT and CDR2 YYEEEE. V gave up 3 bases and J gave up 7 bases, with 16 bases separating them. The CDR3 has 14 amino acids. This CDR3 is CASSSPRRGAGYTF. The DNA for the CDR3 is TGTGCCAGCAGCTCGCCCCGGCGGGGAGCTGGCTACACCTTC.

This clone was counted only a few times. CDR3 DNA: TGTGCCAGCAGCTTGGTATCCGACCCCGGGGAGACCCAGTACTTC. The encoded protein is CASSLVSDPGETQYF. V usage is TRBV5-6 and J usage is TRBJ2-5; D is undetermined. This CDR3 is 15 amino acids long. Germline CDR1 and CDR2: SGHDT and YYEEEE. V was clipped by 0 bases and J by 5 bases, with 14 bases between them.

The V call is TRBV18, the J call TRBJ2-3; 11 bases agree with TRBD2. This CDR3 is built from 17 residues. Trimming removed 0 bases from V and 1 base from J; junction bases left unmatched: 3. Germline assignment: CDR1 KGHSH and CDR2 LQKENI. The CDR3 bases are TGTGCCAGCTCACCACCGTTAGCGGGGGGGGGCACAGATACGCAGTATTTT. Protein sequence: CASSPPLAGGGTDTQYF.

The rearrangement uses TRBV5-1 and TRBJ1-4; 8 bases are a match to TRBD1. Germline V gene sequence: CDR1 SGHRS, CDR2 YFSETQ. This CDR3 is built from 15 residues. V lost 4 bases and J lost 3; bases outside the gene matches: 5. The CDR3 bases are TGCGCCAGCAGCCAAGGACAGGGACCTAATGAAAAACTGTTTTTT. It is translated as CASSQGQGPNEKLFF.

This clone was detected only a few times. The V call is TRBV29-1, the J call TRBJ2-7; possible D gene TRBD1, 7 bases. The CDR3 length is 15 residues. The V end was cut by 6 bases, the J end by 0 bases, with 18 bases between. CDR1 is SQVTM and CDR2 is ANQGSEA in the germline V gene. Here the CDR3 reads CSVKGGQTISYEQYF. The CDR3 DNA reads TGCAGCGTCAAGGGGGGACAGACCATCTCCTACGAGCAGTACTTC.

CDR3 loop: CASSQARGRAEAFF. CDR3 bases: TGTGCCAGCAGCCAAGCCCGGGGAAGGGCTGAAGCTTTCTTT. The chain has TRBV14 and TRBJ1-1, with unresolved D. There are 14 residues in the CDR3. Germline V gives CDR1 SGHDN, CDR2 FVKESK. Trimming removed 1 base from V and 6 bases from J, with 12 bases in between. Based on the CDR3 plus reference TRBV14 and TRBJ1-1, the full variable domain is EAGVTQFPSHSVIEKGQTVTLRCDPISGHDNLYWYRRVMGKEIKFLLHFVKESKQDESGMPNNRFLAERTGGTYSTLKVQPAELEDSGVYFCASSQARGRAEAFFGQGTRLTVV.

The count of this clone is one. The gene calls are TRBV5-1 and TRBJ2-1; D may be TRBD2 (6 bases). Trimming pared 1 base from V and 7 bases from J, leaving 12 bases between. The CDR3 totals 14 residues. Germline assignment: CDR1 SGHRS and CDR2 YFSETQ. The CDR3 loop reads CASSLRDSTNEQFF. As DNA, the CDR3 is TGCGCCAGCAGCTTGAGGGACTCAACGAATGAGCAGTTCTTC.

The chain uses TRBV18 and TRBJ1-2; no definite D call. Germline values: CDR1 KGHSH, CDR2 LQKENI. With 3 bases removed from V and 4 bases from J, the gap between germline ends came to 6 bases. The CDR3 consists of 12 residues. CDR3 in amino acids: CASSPTPYGYTF. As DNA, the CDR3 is TGTGCCAGCTCACCGACACCCTATGGCTACACCTTC.

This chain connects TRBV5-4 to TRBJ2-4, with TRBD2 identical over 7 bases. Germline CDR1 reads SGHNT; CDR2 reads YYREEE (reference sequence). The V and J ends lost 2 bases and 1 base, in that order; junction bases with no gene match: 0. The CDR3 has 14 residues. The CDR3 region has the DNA TGTGCCAGCAGCTTAGCGGGGGCCAAAAACATTCAGTACTTC. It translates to CASSLAGAKNIQYF.

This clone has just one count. CDR3 DNA: TGTGCCAGCAGTTCGGTGGGACAGCAGGTCTCACCCCTCCACTTT. Residues: CASSSVGQQVSPLHF. The J gene is TRBJ1-6, the V gene TRBV27; 7 bases fit TRBD1. Germline V gives CDR1 MNHEY, CDR2 SMNVEV (reference sequence). Unmatched junction bases numbered 10, after V lost 4 bases and J lost 10 bases. The CDR3 contains 15 residues.

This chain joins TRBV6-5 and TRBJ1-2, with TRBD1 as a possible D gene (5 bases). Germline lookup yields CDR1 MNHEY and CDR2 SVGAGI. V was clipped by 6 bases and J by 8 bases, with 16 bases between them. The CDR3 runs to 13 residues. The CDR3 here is CASRRDGGRGYTF. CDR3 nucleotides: TGTGCCAGCAGGCGGGACGGGGGACGAGGCTACACCTTC.

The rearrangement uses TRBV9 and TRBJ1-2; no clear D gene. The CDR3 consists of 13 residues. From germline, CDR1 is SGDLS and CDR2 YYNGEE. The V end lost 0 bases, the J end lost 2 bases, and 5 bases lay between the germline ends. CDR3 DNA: TGTGCCAGCAGCGTAGAGCACAACTATGGCTACACCTTC. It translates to CASSVEHNYGYTF.

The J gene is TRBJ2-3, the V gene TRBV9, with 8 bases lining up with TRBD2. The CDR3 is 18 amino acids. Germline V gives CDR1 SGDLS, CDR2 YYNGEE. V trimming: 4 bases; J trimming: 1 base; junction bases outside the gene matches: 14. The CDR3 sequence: CASSPTGRGGLGTDTQYF. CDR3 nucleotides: TGTGCCAGCAGCCCCACGGGACGGGGGGGGCTCGGCACAGATACGCAGTATTTT.

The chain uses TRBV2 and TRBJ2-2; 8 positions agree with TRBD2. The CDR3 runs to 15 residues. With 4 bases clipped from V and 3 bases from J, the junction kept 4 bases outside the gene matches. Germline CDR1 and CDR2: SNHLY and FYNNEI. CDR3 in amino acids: CASSVERGYTGELFF. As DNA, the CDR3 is TGTGCCAGCAGTGTCGAGCGGGGGTACACCGGGGAGCTGTTTTTT.

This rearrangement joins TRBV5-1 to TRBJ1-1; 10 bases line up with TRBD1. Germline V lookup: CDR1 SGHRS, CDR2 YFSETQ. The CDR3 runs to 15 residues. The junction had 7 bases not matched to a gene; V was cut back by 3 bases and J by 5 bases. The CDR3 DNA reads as TGCGCCAGCAGCTCCTCCGGGACAGGGGAGACTGAAGCTTTCTTT. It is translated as CASSSSGTGETEAFF.

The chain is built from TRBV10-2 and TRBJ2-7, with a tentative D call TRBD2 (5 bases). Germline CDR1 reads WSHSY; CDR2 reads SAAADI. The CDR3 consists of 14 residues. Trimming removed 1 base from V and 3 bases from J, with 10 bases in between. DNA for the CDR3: TGCGCCAGCAGTGAGTGGGAGAATCTCTACGAGCAGTACTTC. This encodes CASSEWENLYEQYF.

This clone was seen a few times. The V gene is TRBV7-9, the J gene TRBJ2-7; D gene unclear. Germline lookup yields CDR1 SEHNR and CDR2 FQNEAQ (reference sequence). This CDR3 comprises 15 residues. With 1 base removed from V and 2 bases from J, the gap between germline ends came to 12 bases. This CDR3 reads CASSLVVRQAYEQYF. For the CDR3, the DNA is TGTGCCAGCAGCTTAGTGGTTCGGCAGGCCTACGAGCAGTACTTC.

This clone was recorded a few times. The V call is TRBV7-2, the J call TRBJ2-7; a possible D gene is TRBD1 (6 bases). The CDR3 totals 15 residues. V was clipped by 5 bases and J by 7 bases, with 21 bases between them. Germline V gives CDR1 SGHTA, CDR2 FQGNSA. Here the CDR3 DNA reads TGTGCCAGCAGCCCCCTTCGGGACACCTTCGGTGAGCAGTACTTC. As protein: CASSPLRDTFGEQYF.

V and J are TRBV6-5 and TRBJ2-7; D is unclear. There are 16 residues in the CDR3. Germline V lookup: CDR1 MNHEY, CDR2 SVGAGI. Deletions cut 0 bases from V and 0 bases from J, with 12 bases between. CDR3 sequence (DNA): TGTGCCAGCAGTTACTCTACGGGTCATAGCTCCTACGAGCAGTACTTC. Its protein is CASSYSTGHSSYEQYF.

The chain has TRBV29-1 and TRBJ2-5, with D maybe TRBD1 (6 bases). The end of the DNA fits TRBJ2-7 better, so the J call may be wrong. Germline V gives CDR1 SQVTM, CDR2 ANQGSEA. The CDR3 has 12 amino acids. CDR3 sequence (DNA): TGCAGCGTCTCGGACAGAACCTACGAGCAGTACTTC. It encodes CSVSDRTYEQYF.

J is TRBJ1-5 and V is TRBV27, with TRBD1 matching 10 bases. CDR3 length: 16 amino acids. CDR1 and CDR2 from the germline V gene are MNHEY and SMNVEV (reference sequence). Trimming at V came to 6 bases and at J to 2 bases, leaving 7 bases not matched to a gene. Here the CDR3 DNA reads TGTGCCAGCAGGATGACAGGGGGCGAAGGCAATCAGCCCCAGCATTTT. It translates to CASRMTGGEGNQPQHF.

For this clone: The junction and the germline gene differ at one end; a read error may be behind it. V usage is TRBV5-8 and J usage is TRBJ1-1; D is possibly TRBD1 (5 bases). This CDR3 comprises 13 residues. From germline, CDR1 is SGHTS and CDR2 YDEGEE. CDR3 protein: CASNLNRGTEAFF. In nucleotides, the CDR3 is TGTGCCAGCAACTTGAATAGGGGCACTGAAGCTTTCTTT.

The CDR3 DNA reads TGCGCCAGCACAACGGGGGAGTTCAACACTGAAGCTTTCTTT. Residues: CASTTGEFNTEAFF. V usage is TRBV5-1 and J usage is TRBJ1-1; maybe TRBD1 (5 bases). Trimming removed 6 bases at V and 2 bases at J, with 14 bases between. CDR3 length: 14 residues. CDR1 is SGHRS, CDR2 YFSETQ, per germline.